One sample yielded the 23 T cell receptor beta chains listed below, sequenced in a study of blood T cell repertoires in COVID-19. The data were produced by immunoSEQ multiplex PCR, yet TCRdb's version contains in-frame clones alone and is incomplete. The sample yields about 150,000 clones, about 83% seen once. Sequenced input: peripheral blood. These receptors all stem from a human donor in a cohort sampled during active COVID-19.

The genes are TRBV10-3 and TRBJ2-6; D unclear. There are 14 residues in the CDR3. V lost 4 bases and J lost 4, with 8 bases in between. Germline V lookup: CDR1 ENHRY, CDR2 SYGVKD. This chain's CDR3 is CAISGGSGANVLTF. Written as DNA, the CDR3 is TGTGCCATCAGTGGAGGATCCGGGGCCAACGTCCTGACTTTC.

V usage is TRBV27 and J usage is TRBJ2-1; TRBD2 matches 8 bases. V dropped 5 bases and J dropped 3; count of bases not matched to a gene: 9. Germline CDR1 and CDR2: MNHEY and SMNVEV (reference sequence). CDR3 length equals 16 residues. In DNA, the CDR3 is TGTGCCAGCAGTCCATCGGGGGGGCTAGGCTACAATGAGCAGTTCTTC. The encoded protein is CASSPSGGLGYNEQFF.

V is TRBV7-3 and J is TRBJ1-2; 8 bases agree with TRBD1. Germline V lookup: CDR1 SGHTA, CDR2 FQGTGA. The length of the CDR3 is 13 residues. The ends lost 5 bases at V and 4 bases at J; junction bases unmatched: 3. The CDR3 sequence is CASSRGQGYGYTF. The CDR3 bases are TGTGCCAGCAGCCGAGGACAGGGCTATGGCTACACCTTC.

The CDR3 is CASSPRLAGDGTDTQYF. DNA for the CDR3: TGTGCCAGTAGTCCCAGACTAGCGGGAGATGGTACAGATACGCAGTATTTT. This chain links TRBV19 with TRBJ2-3; 12 bases match TRBD2. The CDR3 totals 17 residues. Germline V gene data show CDR1 as LNHDA and CDR2 as SQIVND (reference sequence). V lost 5 bases, J lost 3 bases, and 9 bases stayed unmatched.

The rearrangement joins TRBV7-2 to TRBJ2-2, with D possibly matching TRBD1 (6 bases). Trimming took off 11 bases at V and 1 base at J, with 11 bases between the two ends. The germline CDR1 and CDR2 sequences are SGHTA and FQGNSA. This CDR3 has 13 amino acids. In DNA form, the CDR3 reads TGTGCCGCCGGACAGTTGAACACCGGGGAGCTGTTTTTT. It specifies CAAGQLNTGELFF.

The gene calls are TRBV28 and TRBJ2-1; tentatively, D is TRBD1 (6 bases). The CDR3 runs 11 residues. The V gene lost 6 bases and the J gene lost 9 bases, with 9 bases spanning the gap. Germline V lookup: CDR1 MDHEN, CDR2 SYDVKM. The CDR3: CASRATGEQFF. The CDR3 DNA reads TGTGCCAGCAGGGCGACAGGTGAGCAGTTCTTC.

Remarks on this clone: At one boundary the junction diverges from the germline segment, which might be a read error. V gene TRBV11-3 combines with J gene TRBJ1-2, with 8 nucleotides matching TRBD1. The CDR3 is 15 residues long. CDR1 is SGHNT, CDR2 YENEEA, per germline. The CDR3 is CASRLEWDRRNGYTF. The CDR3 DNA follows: TGTGCCAGCAGATTAGAATGGGACAGGAGAAATGGCTACACCTTC.

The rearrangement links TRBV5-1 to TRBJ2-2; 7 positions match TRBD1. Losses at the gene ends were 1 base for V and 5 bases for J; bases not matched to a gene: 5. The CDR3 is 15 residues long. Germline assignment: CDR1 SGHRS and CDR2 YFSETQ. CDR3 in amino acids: CASSLLGGSTGELFF. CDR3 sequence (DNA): TGCGCCAGCAGCTTGTTAGGGGGCTCAACCGGGGAGCTGTTTTTT.

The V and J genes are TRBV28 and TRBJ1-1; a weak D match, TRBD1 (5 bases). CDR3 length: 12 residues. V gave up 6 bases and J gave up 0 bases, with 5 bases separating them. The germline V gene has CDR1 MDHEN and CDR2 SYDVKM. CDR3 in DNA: TGTGCCAGCAGGACAGTGAACACTGAAGCTTTCTTT. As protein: CASRTVNTEAFF.

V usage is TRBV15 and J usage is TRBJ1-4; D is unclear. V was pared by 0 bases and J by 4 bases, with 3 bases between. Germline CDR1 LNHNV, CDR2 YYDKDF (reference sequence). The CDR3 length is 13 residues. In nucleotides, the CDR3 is TGTGCCACCAGCAGAGACCATAATGAAAAACTGTTTTTT. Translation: CATSRDHNEKLFF.

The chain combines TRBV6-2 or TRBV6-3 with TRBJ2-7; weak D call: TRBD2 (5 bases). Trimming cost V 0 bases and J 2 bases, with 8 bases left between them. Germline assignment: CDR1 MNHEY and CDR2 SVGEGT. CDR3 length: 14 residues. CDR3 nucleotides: TGTGCCAGCAGTTACTCGAAACTAGCCTACGAGCAGTACTTC. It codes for CASSYSKLAYEQYF.

The CDR3 region is CASAGLAGEDTQYF. The CDR3 bases are TGCGCCAGCGCCGGACTAGCGGGGGAGGATACGCAGTATTTT. J is TRBJ2-3 and V is TRBV5-1, with TRBD2 identical over 13 bases. The CDR3 loop spans 14 amino acids. Germline CDR1 reads SGHRS; CDR2 reads YFSETQ. V lost 7 bases and J lost 6; bases outside the gene matches: 5.

CDR3 in DNA: TGTGCCAGTACCAAAGCCGGCGAGCGGGGTGAGCAGTTCTTC. Protein product: CASTKAGERGEQFF. The chain employs TRBV19 and TRBJ2-1; 7 nucleotides agree with TRBD2. Per the germline V gene, CDR1 is LNHDA and CDR2 is SQIVND (reference sequence). V lost 7 bases, J lost 9 bases, and 12 bases stayed unmatched. The CDR3 extends over 14 amino acids.

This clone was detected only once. CDR3 residues: CASSLRTGEGEKLFF. The CDR3, as DNA: TGTGCCAGCAGCTTGAGGACAGGGGAAGGTGAAAAACTGTTTTTT. V and J are TRBV5-5 and TRBJ1-4; TRBD1 aligns across 9 bases. Germline V gene sequence: CDR1 SGHKS, CDR2 YYEKEE (reference sequence). Losses at the gene ends were 1 base for V and 7 bases for J; bases not matched to a gene: 5. This CDR3 region has 15 residues.

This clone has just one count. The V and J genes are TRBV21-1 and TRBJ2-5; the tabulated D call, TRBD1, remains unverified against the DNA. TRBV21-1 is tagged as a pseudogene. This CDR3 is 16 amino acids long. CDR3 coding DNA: TGTGCCAGCAGCGACACGGATGACAGGGATCAAGAGACCCAGTACTTC. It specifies CASSDTDDRDQETQYF.

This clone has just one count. This CDR3 is CASSSSGTSGISSYEQYF. CDR3 sequence (DNA): TGCGCCAGCAGCTCCTCCGGGACTAGCGGGATAAGCTCCTACGAGCAGTACTTC. The chain carries TRBV5-1 and TRBJ2-7, with 13 bases fitting TRBD2. J was trimmed by 0 bases and V by 3 bases; bases with no gene match: 9. The CDR3 is 18 residues long. The V gene's germline CDR1 is SGHRS and CDR2 YFSETQ.

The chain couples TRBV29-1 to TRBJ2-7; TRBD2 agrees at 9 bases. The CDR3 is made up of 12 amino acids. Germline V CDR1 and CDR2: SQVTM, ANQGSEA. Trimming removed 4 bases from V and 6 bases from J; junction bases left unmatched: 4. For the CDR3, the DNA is TGCAGCGTTGGGTCTAGCGGGATCGAGCAGTACTTC. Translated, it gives CSVGSSGIEQYF.

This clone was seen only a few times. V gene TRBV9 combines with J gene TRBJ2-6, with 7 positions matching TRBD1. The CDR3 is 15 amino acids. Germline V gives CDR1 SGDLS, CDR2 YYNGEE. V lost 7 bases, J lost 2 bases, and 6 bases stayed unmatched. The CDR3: CASQNRGAGANVLTF. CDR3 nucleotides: TGTGCCAGCCAAAACAGGGGAGCTGGGGCCAACGTCCTGACTTTC.

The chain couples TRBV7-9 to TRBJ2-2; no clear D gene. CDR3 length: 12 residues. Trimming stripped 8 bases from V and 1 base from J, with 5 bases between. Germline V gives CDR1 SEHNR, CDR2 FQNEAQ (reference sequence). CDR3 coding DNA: TGTGCCAGCGGCAGGAACACCGGGGAGCTGTTTTTT. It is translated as CASGRNTGELFF. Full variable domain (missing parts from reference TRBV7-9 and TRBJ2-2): DTGVSQNPRHKITKRGQNVTFRCDPISEHNRLYWYRQTLGQGPEFLTYFQNEAQLEKSRLLSDRFSAERPKGSFSTLEIQRTEQGDSAMYLCASGRNTGELFFGEGSRLTVL.

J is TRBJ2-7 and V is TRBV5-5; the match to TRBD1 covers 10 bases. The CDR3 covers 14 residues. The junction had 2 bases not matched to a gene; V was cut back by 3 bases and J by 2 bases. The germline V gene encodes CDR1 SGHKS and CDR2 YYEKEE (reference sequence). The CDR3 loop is CASSYGTGAYEQYF. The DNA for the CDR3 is TGTGCCAGCAGCTACGGGACAGGGGCCTACGAGCAGTACTTC.

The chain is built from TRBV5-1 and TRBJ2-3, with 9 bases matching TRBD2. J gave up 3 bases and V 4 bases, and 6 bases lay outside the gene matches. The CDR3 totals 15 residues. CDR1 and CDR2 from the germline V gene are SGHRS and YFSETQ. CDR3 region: CASSLRTSETDTQYF. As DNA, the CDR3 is TGCGCCAGCAGCCTCCGGACTAGCGAGACAGATACGCAGTATTTT.

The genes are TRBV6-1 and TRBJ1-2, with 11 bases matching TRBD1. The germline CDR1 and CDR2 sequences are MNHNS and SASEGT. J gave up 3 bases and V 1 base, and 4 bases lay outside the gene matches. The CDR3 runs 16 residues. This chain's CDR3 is CASSEDPGQGDYGYTF. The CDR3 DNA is TGTGCCAGCAGTGAAGACCCGGGACAGGGGGACTATGGCTACACCTTC.

CDR3 protein: CASKEGISVSPLHF. The CDR3 DNA sequence: TGTGCCAGCAAGGAGGGGATATCAGTTTCACCCCTCCACTTT. The rearrangement links TRBV7-3 to TRBJ1-6; the D gene is possibly TRBD1 (5 bases). V lost 7 bases and J 9 bases, leaving 16 bases between the germline ends. This CDR3 has 14 amino acids. From germline, CDR1 is SGHTA and CDR2 FQGTGA.